This TCR beta chain is from a study of cytomegalovirus exposure and HLA in healthy donors. Overall study results and limits: A later look showed TCR association rates differing by HLA locus, highest for DRB1 and lowest for HLA-C. Three of the chains that were CMV-associated were confirmed in vitro to be specific for CMV antigens.

Comments on this clone: Its specificity is not known.

The PCR used 60 Vbeta and 13 Jbeta primers. Authors' analysis steps: Among the unique TCR beta chains that a later analysis counted, 70 million to 85 million in all, about 12 million were shared. The table came from immunoSEQ multiplex PCR; TCRdb's copy has only in-frame clones and leaves some out. The V and J calls and clone size were taken over from that table, and D and trimming were inferred from the DNA. The sample has about 140,000 clones, roughly 80% seen once. Germline V gene data show CDR1 as SGHNT and CDR2 as YYREEE (reference sequence). Trimming cost V 0 bases and J 2 bases, with 12 bases left between them. CDR3 length: 16 residues.

The sample consisted of PBMCs. The genes are TRBV5-4 and TRBJ1-5, with D possibly TRBD1 on 6 matching bases. The clonotype comes from a female donor in good health and CMV-seronegative. The CDR3 here is CASSLGGHAGNQPQHF. DNA for the CDR3: TGTGCCAGCAGCTTGGGGGGACACGCTGGCAATCAGCCCCAGCATTTT. The whole variable domain, remainder taken from reference TRBV5-4 and TRBJ1-5, is ETGVTQSPTHLIKTRGQQVTLRCSSQSGHNTVSWYQQALGQGPQFIFQYYREEENGRGNFPPRFSGLQFPNYSSELNVNALELDDSALYLCASSLGGHAGNQPQHFGDGTRLSIL.